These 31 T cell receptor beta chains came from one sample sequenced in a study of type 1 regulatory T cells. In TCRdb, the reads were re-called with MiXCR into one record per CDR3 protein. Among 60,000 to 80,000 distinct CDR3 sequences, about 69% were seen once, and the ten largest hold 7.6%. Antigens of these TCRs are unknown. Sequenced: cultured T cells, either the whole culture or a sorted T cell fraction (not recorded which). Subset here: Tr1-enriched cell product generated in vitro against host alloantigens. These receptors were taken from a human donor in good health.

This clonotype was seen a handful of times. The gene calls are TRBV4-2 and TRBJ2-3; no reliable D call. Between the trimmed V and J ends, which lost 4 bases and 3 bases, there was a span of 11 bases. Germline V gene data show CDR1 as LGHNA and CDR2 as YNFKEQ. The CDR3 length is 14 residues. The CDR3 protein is CASSRPETTDTQYF. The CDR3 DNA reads TGTGCCAGCAGCCGACCGGAGACTACAGATACGCAGTATTTT.

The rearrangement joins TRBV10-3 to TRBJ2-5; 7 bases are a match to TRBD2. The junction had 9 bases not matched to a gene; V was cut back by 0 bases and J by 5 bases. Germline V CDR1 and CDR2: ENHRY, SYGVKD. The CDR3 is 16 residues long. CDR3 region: CAISESEGRAGETQYF. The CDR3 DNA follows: TGTGCCATCAGTGAGTCCGAAGGGAGGGCCGGGGAGACCCAGTACTTC.

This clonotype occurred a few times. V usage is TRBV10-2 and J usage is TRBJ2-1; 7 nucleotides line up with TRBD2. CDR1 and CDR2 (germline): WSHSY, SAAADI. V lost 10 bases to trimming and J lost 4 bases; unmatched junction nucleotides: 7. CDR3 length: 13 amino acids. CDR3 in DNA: TGCGCCAACTTTCCACTAGCGTACAATGAGCAGTTCTTC. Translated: CANFPLAYNEQFF.

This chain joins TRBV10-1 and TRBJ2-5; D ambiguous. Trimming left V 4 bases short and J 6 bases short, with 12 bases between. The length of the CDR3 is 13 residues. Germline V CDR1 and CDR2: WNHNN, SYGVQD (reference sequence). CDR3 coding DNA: TGCGCCAGCAGTGTAGCCAGGCACCAGACCCAGTACTTC. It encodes CASSVARHQTQYF.

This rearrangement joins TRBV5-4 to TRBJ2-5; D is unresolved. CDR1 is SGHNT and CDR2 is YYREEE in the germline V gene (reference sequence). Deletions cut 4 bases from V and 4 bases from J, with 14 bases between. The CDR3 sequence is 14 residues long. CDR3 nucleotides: TGTGCCAGCAGCGTAGCAACGCAGAGAGAGACCCAGTACTTC. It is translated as CASSVATQRETQYF.

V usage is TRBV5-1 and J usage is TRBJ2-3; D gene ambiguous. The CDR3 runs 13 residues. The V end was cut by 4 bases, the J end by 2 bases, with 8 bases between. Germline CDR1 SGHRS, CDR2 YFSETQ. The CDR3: CASSPDVTDTQYF. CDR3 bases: TGCGCCAGCAGCCCCGATGTCACAGATACGCAGTATTTT.

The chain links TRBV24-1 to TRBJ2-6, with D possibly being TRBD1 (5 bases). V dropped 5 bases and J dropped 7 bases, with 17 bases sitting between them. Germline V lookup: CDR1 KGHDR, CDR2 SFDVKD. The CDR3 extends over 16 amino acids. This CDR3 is CATSAPGPRSANVLTF. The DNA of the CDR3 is TGTGCCACCAGTGCGCCAGGGCCTAGGAGCGCCAACGTCCTGACTTTC.

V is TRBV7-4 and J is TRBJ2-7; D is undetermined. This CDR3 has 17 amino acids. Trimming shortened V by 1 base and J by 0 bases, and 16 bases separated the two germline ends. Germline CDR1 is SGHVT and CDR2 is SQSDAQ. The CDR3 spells CASSLEKSRVSSYEQYF. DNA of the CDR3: TGTGCCAGCAGCTTAGAGAAGAGTCGGGTTAGCTCCTACGAGCAGTACTTC.

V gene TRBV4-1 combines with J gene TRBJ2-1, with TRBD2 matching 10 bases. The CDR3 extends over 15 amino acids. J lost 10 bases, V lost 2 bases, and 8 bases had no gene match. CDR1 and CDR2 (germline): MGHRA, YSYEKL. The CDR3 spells CASSQSSGSVWEQFF. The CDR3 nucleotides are TGCGCCAGCAGCCAATCTAGCGGGAGTGTCTGGGAGCAGTTCTTC.

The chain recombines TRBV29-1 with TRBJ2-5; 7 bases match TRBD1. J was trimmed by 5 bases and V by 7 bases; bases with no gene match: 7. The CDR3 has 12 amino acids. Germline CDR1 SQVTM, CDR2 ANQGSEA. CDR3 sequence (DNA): TGCAGCGCCGAGACAGGGTTGGAGACCCAGTACTTC. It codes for CSAETGLETQYF.

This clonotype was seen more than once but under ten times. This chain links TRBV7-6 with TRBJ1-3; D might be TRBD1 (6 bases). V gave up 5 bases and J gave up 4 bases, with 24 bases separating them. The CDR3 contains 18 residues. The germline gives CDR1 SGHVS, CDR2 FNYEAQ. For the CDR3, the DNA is TGTGCCAGCAGCGTGCTGCCGGGACACCTTTTTGAGGGAAACACCATATATTTT. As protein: CASSVLPGHLFEGNTIYF.

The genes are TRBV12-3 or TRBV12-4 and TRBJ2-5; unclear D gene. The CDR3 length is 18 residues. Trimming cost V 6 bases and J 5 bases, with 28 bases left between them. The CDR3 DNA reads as TGTGCCAGCAGCAACGCTAGAACGGAAATTTCCGGCTTCGAGACCCAGTACTTC. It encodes CASSNARTEISGFETQYF.

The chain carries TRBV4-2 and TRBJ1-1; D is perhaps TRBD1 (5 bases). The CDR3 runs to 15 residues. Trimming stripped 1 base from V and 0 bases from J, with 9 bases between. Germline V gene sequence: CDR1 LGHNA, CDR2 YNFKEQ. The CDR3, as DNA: TGTGCCAGCAGCCAAGGGACGACAGTGAACACTGAAGCTTTCTTT. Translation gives CASSQGTTVNTEAFF.

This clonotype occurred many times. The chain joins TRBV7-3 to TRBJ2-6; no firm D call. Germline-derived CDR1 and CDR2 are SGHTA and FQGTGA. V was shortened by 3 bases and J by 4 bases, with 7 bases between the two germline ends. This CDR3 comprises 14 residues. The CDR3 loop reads CASSFSSGANVLTF. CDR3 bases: TGTGCCAGCAGCTTTTCCTCGGGGGCCAACGTCCTGACTTTC.

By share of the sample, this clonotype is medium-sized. The CDR3 nucleotides are TGTGCCAGCAGCTTTATTTTAGCGGGGGAGCTGTTTTTT. Residues: CASSFILAGELFF. The chain couples TRBV5-4 to TRBJ2-2; possible D gene TRBD2, 5 bases. Germline-derived CDR1 and CDR2 are SGHNT and YYREEE (reference sequence). V lost 2 bases to trimming and J lost 8 bases, with 10 bases between them. The CDR3 is made up of 13 amino acids.

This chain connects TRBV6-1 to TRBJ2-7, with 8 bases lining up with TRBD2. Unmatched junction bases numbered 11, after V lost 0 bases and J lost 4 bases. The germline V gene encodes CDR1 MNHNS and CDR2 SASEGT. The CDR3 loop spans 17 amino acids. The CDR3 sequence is CASSEAHGGALSYEQYF. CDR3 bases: TGTGCCAGCAGTGAAGCGCACGGGGGGGCCCTATCGTACGAGCAGTACTTC.

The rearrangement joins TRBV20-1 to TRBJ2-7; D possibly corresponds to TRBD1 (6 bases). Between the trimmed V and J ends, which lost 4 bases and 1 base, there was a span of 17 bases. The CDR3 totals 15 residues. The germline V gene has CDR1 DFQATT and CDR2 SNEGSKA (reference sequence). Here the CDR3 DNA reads TGCAGTGCTATTTGGCGCCAAGGGGGTTCCTACGAGCAGTACTTC. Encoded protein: CSAIWRQGGSYEQYF.

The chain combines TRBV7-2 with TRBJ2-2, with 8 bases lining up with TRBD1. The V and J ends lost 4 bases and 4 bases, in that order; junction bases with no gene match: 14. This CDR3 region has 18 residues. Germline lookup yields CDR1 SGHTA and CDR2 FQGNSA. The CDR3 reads CASSSLGSDRVSTGELFF. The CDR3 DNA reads TGTGCCAGCAGCTCCCTGGGATCGGACAGGGTATCCACCGGGGAGCTGTTTTTT.

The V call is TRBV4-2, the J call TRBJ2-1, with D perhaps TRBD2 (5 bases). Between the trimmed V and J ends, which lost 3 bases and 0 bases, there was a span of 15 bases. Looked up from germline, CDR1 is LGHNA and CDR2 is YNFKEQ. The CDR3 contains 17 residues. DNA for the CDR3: TGTGCCAGCAGCCAGCTCCAGCGGATAAGCTCCTACAATGAGCAGTTCTTC. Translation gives CASSQLQRISSYNEQFF.

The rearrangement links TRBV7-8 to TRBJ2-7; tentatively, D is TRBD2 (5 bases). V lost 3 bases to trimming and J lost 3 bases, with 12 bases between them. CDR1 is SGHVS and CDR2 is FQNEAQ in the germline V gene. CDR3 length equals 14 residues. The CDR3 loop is CASSFLSGVYEQYF. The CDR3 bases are TGTGCCAGCAGCTTTTTATCCGGGGTCTACGAGCAGTACTTC. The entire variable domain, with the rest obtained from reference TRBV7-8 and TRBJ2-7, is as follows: GAGVSQSPRYKVAKRGQDVALRCDPISGHVSLFWYQQALGQGPEFLTYFQNEAQLDKSGLPSDRFFAERPEGSVSTLKIQRTQQEDSAVYLCASSFLSGVYEQYFGPGTRLTVT.

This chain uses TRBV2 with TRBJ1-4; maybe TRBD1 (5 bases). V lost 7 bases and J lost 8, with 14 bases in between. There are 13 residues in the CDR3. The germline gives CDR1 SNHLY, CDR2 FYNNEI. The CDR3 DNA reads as TGTGCCAGCATACAGGACCGAGAGGAAAAACTGTTTTTT. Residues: CASIQDREEKLFF.

CDR3 in DNA: TGTGCCAGCAGCCGTAGCGGGAGCGGTGAGACCCAGTACTTC. Translated: CASSRSGSGETQYF. This chain uses TRBV3-1 with TRBJ2-5; 9 positions agree with TRBD2. V lost 4 bases to trimming and J lost 5 bases; unmatched junction nucleotides: 5. Germline lookup yields CDR1 LGHDT and CDR2 YNNKEL (reference sequence). The CDR3 length is 14 residues.

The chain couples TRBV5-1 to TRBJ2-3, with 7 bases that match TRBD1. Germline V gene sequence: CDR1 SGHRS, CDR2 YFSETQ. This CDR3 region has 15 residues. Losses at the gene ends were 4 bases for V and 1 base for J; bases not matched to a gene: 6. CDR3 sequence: CASSGRGIGTDTQYF. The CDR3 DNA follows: TGCGCCAGCAGCGGCAGGGGGATAGGCACAGATACGCAGTATTTT. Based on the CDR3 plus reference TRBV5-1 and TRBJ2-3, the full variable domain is KAGVTQTPRYLIKTRGQQVTLSCSPISGHRSVSWYQQTPGQGLQFLFEYFSETQRNKGNFPGRFSGRQFSNSRSEMNVSTLELGDSALYLCASSGRGIGTDTQYFGPGTRLTVL.

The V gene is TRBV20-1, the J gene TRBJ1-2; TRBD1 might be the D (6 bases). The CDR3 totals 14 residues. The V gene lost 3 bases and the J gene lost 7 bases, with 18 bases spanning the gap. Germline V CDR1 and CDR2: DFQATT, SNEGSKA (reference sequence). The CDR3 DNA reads TGCAGTGCTAGTCGGAGAACAGGGAGTGGTGGCTACACCTTC. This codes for CSASRRTGSGGYTF.

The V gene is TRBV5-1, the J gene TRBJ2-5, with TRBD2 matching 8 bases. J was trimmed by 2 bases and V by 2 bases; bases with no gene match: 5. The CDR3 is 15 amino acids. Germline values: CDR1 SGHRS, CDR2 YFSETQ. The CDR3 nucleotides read TGCGCCAGCAGCTTATCTAGCGGGTCACAAGAGACCCAGTACTTC. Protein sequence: CASSLSSGSQETQYF.

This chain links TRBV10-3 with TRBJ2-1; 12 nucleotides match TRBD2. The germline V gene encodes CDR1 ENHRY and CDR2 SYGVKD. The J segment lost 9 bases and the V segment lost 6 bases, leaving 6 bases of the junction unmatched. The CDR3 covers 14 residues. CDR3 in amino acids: CAIRRTSGILEQFF. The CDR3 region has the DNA TGTGCCATCAGGAGGACTAGCGGGATACTTGAGCAGTTCTTC.

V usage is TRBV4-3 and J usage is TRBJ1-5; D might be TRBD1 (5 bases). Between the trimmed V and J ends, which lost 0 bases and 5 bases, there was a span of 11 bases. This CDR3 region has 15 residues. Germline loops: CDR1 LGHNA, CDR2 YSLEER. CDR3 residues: CASSQDSGWDQPQHF. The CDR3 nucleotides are TGCGCCAGCAGCCAAGATTCAGGGTGGGATCAGCCCCAGCATTTT.

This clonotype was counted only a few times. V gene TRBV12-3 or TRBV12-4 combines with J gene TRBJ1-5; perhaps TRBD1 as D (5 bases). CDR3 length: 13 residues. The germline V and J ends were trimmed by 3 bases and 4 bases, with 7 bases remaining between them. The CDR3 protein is CASSFDRNQPQHF. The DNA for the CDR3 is TGTGCCAGCAGTTTCGACAGAAATCAGCCCCAGCATTTT.

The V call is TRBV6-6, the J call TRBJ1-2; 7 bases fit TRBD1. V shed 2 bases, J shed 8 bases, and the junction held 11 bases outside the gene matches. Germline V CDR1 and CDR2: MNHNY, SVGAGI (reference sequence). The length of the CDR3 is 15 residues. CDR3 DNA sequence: TGTGCCAGCAGTTACGGCGACAGGGTAGCGGACGGCTACACCTTC. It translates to CASSYGDRVADGYTF.

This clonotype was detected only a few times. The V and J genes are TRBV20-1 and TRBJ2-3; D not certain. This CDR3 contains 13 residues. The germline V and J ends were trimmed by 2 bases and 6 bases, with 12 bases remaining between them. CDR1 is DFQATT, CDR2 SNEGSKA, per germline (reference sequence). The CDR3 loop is CSARSSVPDTQYF. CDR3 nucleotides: TGCAGTGCTAGATCTAGTGTTCCGGATACGCAGTATTTT.

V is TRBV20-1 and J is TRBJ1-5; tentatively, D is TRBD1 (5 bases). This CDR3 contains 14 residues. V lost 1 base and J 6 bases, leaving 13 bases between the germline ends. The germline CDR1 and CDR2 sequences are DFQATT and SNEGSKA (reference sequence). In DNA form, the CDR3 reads TGCAGTGCTAGAGCGGGACTGGAGGGTCAGCCCCAGCATTTT. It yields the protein CSARAGLEGQPQHF.